The 32 T cell receptor beta chains below all came from one sample that was sequenced in a study of T-cell reconstitution after alpha-beta-depleted transplantation in children. Unique molecular identifiers tagged the TCRbeta library. TCRdb re-derived calls from the PCR reads in MiXCR, one entry per CDR3 protein. The sample holds about 980,000 distinct CDR3 sequences, about 30% seen once. The sample consisted of PBMCs, mostly from graft donor cells, taken 360 days after TCRalphabeta/CD19-depleted stem cell transplant. The receptors stem from a boy under two years old who had a stem cell transplant for SCID, so the T cells may come from the graft donor.

At least ten counts were recorded for this clonotype. V is TRBV4-1 and J is TRBJ2-3, with D possibly TRBD2 on 6 matching bases. Germline CDR1 and CDR2: MGHRA and YSYEKL. Deletions cut 0 bases from V and 1 base from J, with 11 bases between. The CDR3 runs to 16 residues. Here the CDR3 DNA reads TGCGCCAGCAGCCAAGATAACCAGCGGGGCACAGATACGCAGTATTTT. Its translation: CASSQDNQRGTDTQYF.

In this sample, this clonotype turned up a few times. The rearrangement links TRBV3-1 to TRBJ2-2, with 14 bases lining up with TRBD2. Trimming at V came to 5 bases and at J to 6 bases, leaving 2 bases not matched to a gene. The CDR3 runs to 15 residues. Per germline, CDR1 LGHDT and CDR2 YNNKEL (reference sequence). The chain's CDR3 is CASSKGLAGAGELFF. In nucleotides, the CDR3 is TGTGCCAGCAGCAAGGGACTAGCGGGAGCCGGGGAGCTGTTTTTT.

This clonotype was seen a few times. The chain joins TRBV28 to TRBJ2-7; D is unresolved. CDR1 is MDHEN and CDR2 is SYDVKM in the germline V gene. V was pared by 3 bases and J by 4 bases, with 19 bases between. The CDR3 contains 16 residues. CDR3 nucleotides: TGTGCCAGCAGTTTCATCGGCCTGAAAAGCAGGTACGAGCAGTACTTC. It encodes CASSFIGLKSRYEQYF. The full variable domain, rest sourced from reference TRBV28 and TRBJ2-7, is DVKVTQSSRYLVKRTGEKVFLECVQDMDHENMFWYRQDPGLGLRLIYFSYDVKMKEKGDIPEGYSVSREKKERFSLILESASTNQTSMYLCASSFIGLKSRYEQYFGPGTRLTVT.

The rearrangement joins TRBV4-1 to TRBJ1-5; D possibly corresponds to TRBD1 (5 bases). From germline, CDR1 is MGHRA and CDR2 YSYEKL. Trimming removed 2 bases from V and 8 bases from J, with 13 bases in between. The CDR3 is 14 amino acids. CDR3 sequence (DNA): TGCGCCAGCAGCCAACAAATTGGGGGGGAGCCCCAGCATTTT. Protein: CASSQQIGGEPQHF.

The chain couples TRBV29-1 to TRBJ2-7; TRBD1 matches 9 bases. The CDR3 contains 14 residues. Germline V gene sequence: CDR1 SQVTM, CDR2 ANQGSEA. With 4 bases clipped from V and 2 bases from J, the junction kept 6 bases outside the gene matches. The CDR3 loop reads CSVGEWTGAYEQYF. The CDR3 DNA follows: TGCAGCGTTGGTGAATGGACAGGGGCCTACGAGCAGTACTTC.

The V gene is TRBV2, the J gene TRBJ2-7; D ambiguous. Germline CDR1 reads SNHLY; CDR2 reads FYNNEI. This CDR3 region has 14 residues. Trimming left V 0 bases short and J 0 bases short, with 6 bases between. This CDR3 reads CASSEAVPSYEQYF. CDR3 nucleotide sequence: TGTGCCAGCAGTGAAGCGGTTCCCTCCTACGAGCAGTACTTC. Full variable domain (rest looked up from reference TRBV2 and TRBJ2-7): EPEVTQTPSHQVTQMGQEVILRCVPISNHLYFYWYRQILGQKVEFLVSFYNNEISEKSEIFDDQFSVERPDGSNFTLKIRSTKLEDSAMYFCASSEAVPSYEQYFGPGTRLTVT.

The chain joins TRBV5-1 to TRBJ1-2; perhaps TRBD1 as D (5 bases). Germline-derived CDR1 and CDR2 are SGHRS and YFSETQ. CDR3 length: 17 residues. V was shortened by 1 base and J by 8 bases, with 24 bases between the two germline ends. The DNA of the CDR3 is TGCGCCAGCAGCTTGCGCTATACCGGGACGGACGTCGGAGGCTACACCTTC. This codes for CASSLRYTGTDVGGYTF. Complete variable domain (other parts from reference TRBV5-1 and TRBJ1-2): KAGVTQTPRYLIKTRGQQVTLSCSPISGHRSVSWYQQTPGQGLQFLFEYFSETQRNKGNFPGRFSGRQFSNSRSEMNVSTLELGDSALYLCASSLRYTGTDVGGYTFGSGTRLTVV.

Ten or more counts support this clonotype. The chain's CDR3 is CASSLTGVYGYTF. As DNA, the CDR3 is TGTGCCAGCAGCCTGACAGGGGTTTATGGCTACACCTTC. J is TRBJ1-2 and V is TRBV27; 8 nucleotides match TRBD1. The CDR3 runs 13 residues. The ends lost 6 bases at V and 5 bases at J; junction bases unmatched: 5. In germline, CDR1 is MNHEY, CDR2 SMNVEV (reference sequence).

This clonotype was observed a few times. This rearrangement joins TRBV6-2 or TRBV6-3 to TRBJ2-2; D is unclear. The CDR3 has 16 residues. V gave up 2 bases and J gave up 5 bases, with 15 bases separating them. The germline V gene has CDR1 MNHEY and CDR2 SVGEGT. CDR3 loop: CASSYLRPRRTGELFF. In DNA form, the CDR3 reads TGTGCCAGCAGTTACCTGAGACCCCGTAGGACCGGGGAGCTGTTTTTT.

The CDR3 region has the DNA TGTGCCAGCTCACCAAGAGAAGATCTCATGAACACTGAAGCTTTCTTT. Translating it yields CASSPREDLMNTEAFF. The V call is TRBV18, the J call TRBJ1-1, with D unclear. Trimming left V 2 bases short and J 0 bases short, with 13 bases between. This CDR3 region has 16 residues. The germline V gene encodes CDR1 KGHSH and CDR2 LQKENI.

The chain couples TRBV4-3 to TRBJ2-3; D tentatively fits TRBD1 or TRBD2 (5 bases each). Germline assignment: CDR1 LGHNA and CDR2 YSLEER. This CDR3 has 15 residues. V shed 0 bases and J shed 4 bases, with 11 bases lying between them. The CDR3 here is CASSQEGPFPDTQYF. The CDR3 DNA sequence: TGCGCCAGCAGCCAAGAGGGACCATTTCCAGATACGCAGTATTTT.

The rearrangement links TRBV20-1 to TRBJ2-2, with TRBD1 as a possible D gene (6 bases). The germline V gene has CDR1 DFQATT and CDR2 SNEGSKA (reference sequence). V lost 4 bases, J lost 3 bases, and 21 bases lay in between. CDR3 length: 17 residues. In DNA, the CDR3 is TGCAGTGCTACTTTTGGAGGAGACAGGTTGTACACCGGGGAGCTGTTTTTT. This translates into CSATFGGDRLYTGELFF.

The gene calls are TRBV29-1 and TRBJ2-5; D might be TRBD2 (6 bases). There are 15 residues in the CDR3. V was cut by 3 bases and J by 3 bases, with 17 bases left in between. Germline lookup yields CDR1 SQVTM and CDR2 ANQGSEA. DNA for the CDR3: TGCAGCGTTGAGGAAATACTATGGGGGGAAGAGACCCAGTACTTC. Translated, it gives CSVEEILWGEETQYF. The full variable domain, rest sourced from reference TRBV29-1 and TRBJ2-5, is SAVISQKPSRDICQRGTSLTIQCQVDSQVTMMFWYRQQPGQSLTLIATANQGSEATYESGFVIDKFPISRPNLTFSTLTVSNMSPEDSSIYLCSVEEILWGEETQYFGPGTRLLVL.

The chain recombines TRBV20-1 with TRBJ2-1; 10 nucleotides match TRBD2. Germline CDR1 is DFQATT and CDR2 is SNEGSKA (reference sequence). CDR3 size: 16 residues. V trimming: 1 base; J trimming: 4 bases; junction bases outside the gene matches: 7. The CDR3 DNA sequence: TGCAGTGCTAGAGGACCGAGCGGGGGGGCTTACAATGAGCAGTTCTTC. Residues: CSARGPSGGAYNEQFF.

The V gene is TRBV4-1, the J gene TRBJ2-5; D possibly uses TRBD1 or TRBD2 (5 bases each). There are 15 residues in the CDR3. With 1 base removed from V and 1 base from J, the gap between germline ends came to 10 bases. Germline values: CDR1 MGHRA, CDR2 YSYEKL. This CDR3 reads CASSQGDRIQETQYF. The CDR3 bases are TGCGCCAGCAGCCAAGGGGACCGGATCCAAGAGACCCAGTACTTC.

The chain combines TRBV6-2 or TRBV6-3 with TRBJ2-1; possibly TRBD2 for D (7 bases). Germline CDR1 is MNHEY and CDR2 is SVGEGT. The CDR3 loop spans 16 amino acids. V lost 6 bases, J lost 6 bases, and 21 bases lay in between. The CDR3 DNA follows: TGTGCCAGCAGCCCCCCTTGGGGGAGGGGGGGCAATGAGCAGTTCTTC. Encoded protein: CASSPPWGRGGNEQFF.

Only a few counts were recorded for this clonotype. The CDR3 protein is CSPTGLAGIYNEQFF. As DNA, the CDR3 is TGCAGCCCCACCGGACTAGCGGGGATCTACAATGAGCAGTTCTTC. The rearrangement uses TRBV29-1 and TRBJ2-1; 12 nucleotides line up with TRBD2. Germline CDR1 and CDR2: SQVTM and ANQGSEA. After removal of 8 bases from V and 3 bases from J, the junction contained 8 bases not matched to a gene. This CDR3 comprises 15 residues.

The chain employs TRBV12-3 or TRBV12-4 and TRBJ2-6; TRBD1 matches at 7 bases. The V gene end was trimmed by 6 bases and the J gene end by 0 bases; junction bases not matched to a gene: 17. CDR3 size: 20 residues. The CDR3 region has the DNA TGTGCCAGCAGCACGGACAGGAACTTTCCCACCAGCTCTGGGGCCAACGTCCTGACTTTC. It encodes CASSTDRNFPTSSGANVLTF.

A few counts support this clonotype. The J gene is TRBJ2-5, the V gene TRBV27; TRBD2 matches 7 bases. Germline V gene lookup returns CDR1 MNHEY and CDR2 SMNVEV (reference sequence). The CDR3 is 12 amino acids. Trimming at V came to 3 bases and at J to 7 bases, leaving 2 bases not matched to a gene. This chain's CDR3 is CASSFPGGTQYF. The CDR3 region has the DNA TGTGCCAGCAGTTTCCCGGGGGGGACCCAGTACTTC.

This clonotype turned up a few times. In DNA, the CDR3 is TGCGCCAGCAGCCAAGATGTTGGGGGGGCATCCCTTAACACTGAAGCTTTCTTT. Its translation: CASSQDVGGASLNTEAFF. The V call is TRBV4-3, the J call TRBJ1-1, with a tentative D call TRBD1 (6 bases). The CDR3 is 18 amino acids. Germline values: CDR1 LGHNA, CDR2 YSLEER. Trimming pared 0 bases from V and 2 bases from J, leaving 19 bases between.

The chain uses TRBV20-1 and TRBJ2-7; 8 positions match TRBD2. The germline CDR1 and CDR2 sequences are DFQATT and SNEGSKA (reference sequence). Trimming took 6 bases from V and 3 from J; bases not matched to a gene: 4. This CDR3 is 12 amino acids long. CDR3 nucleotides: TGCAGTGCCACAGGGACTAGCTACGAGCAGTACTTC. Protein: CSATGTSYEQYF.

J is TRBJ2-3 and V is TRBV7-9; D is ambiguous. V lost 3 bases and J lost 5, with 15 bases in between. The CDR3 is 15 amino acids. CDR1 is SEHNR, CDR2 FQNEAQ, per germline (reference sequence). In nucleotides, the CDR3 is TGTGCCAGCAGCTTTCTCCGGGCCCAGAGAGATACGCAGTATTTT. Protein: CASSFLRAQRDTQYF.

This clonotype was detected ten times or more. The CDR3 DNA reads TGCGCCAGCAGCCACGCTTGGACTAACAATGAGCAGTTCTTC. Translation: CASSHAWTNNEQFF. This chain links TRBV4-1 with TRBJ2-1, with D tentatively TRBD2 (6 bases). The germline V and J ends were trimmed by 3 bases and 5 bases, with 11 bases remaining between them. Germline-derived CDR1 and CDR2 are MGHRA and YSYEKL. The CDR3 spans 14 residues.

Only a few counts were recorded for this clonotype. The chain links TRBV5-1 to TRBJ2-3, with D possibly being TRBD1 (6 bases). V lost 1 base and J lost 6, with 18 bases in between. Germline V lookup: CDR1 SGHRS, CDR2 YFSETQ. CDR3 length: 16 residues. The CDR3 loop is CASSLLARTVVDTQYF. In DNA, the CDR3 is TGCGCCAGCAGCTTGTTGGCTAGGACAGTGGTTGATACGCAGTATTTT.

This clonotype was found a few times. The rearrangement uses TRBV4-1 and TRBJ2-2, with TRBD2 matching over 11 bases. Germline V gives CDR1 MGHRA, CDR2 YSYEKL. CDR3 length: 18 amino acids. V was clipped by 2 bases and J by 3 bases; unmatched bases: 8. The DNA of the CDR3 is TGCGCCAGCAGCCAAACTAGCGGGGGCCTCCGGGACACCGGGGAGCTGTTTTTT. As protein: CASSQTSGGLRDTGELFF.

This clonotype came up a few times. The J gene is TRBJ2-1, the V gene TRBV27; 8 positions match TRBD2. The CDR3 runs 16 residues. Germline CDR1 reads MNHEY; CDR2 reads SMNVEV (reference sequence). Trimming cost V 5 bases and J 4 bases; bases outside gene matches: 10. CDR3 nucleotide sequence: TGTGCCAGCAGTCCTCTTCTACGGGGGGGTTACAATGAGCAGTTCTTC. Encoded protein: CASSPLLRGGYNEQFF.

This clonotype was counted a few times. The V call is TRBV11-2, the J call TRBJ2-3; 11 bases fit TRBD2. V trimming: 1 base; J trimming: 2 bases; junction bases outside the gene matches: 5. This CDR3 has 17 amino acids. Germline-derived CDR1 and CDR2 are SGHAT and FQNNGV. CDR3 region: CASSLGRLAGPTDTQYF. The DNA for the CDR3 is TGTGCCAGCAGCTTAGGGCGACTAGCGGGACCCACAGATACGCAGTATTTT.

This clonotype was observed a few times. The chain carries TRBV4-1 and TRBJ1-3, with 8 bases lining up with TRBD1. Germline loops: CDR1 MGHRA, CDR2 YSYEKL. V lost 0 bases to trimming and J lost 0 bases; unmatched junction nucleotides: 4. The CDR3 length is 17 residues. CDR3 region: CASSQEGTGFSGNTIYF. CDR3 DNA: TGCGCCAGCAGCCAAGAGGGGACAGGCTTCTCTGGAAACACCATATATTTT.

The J gene is TRBJ2-3, the V gene TRBV12-3 or TRBV12-4; 8 bases are shared with TRBD1. Germline trimming cut 1 base from V and 6 bases from J; bases unmatched to any gene: 9. The CDR3 totals 16 residues. The CDR3 sequence: CASSLGGGTGRDTQYF. As DNA, the CDR3 is TGTGCCAGCAGTTTAGGAGGAGGGACAGGTCGGGATACGCAGTATTTT.

This clonotype showed up just a few times. This chain links TRBV4-1 with TRBJ1-4, with 9 positions matching TRBD1. The trim removed 1 base at V and 3 bases at J, leaving 9 bases unmatched. CDR1 MGHRA and CDR2 YSYEKL come from the germline V gene. The CDR3 totals 18 residues. The chain's CDR3 is CASSQGPSRQGANEKLFF. The CDR3 region has the DNA TGCGCCAGCAGCCAAGGTCCCAGTCGACAGGGGGCTAATGAAAAACTGTTTTTT.

This clonotype has only a few counts. CDR3 amino acids: CASSQERSRVWTQYF. For the CDR3, the DNA is TGTGCCAGCAGCCAAGAGAGGAGCAGGGTGTGGACCCAGTACTTC. This chain uses TRBV14 with TRBJ2-5, with D possibly matching TRBD1 (5 bases). The V end was cut by 0 bases, the J end by 7 bases, with 15 bases between. Germline V gene data show CDR1 as SGHDN and CDR2 as FVKESK. The CDR3 sequence is 15 residues long.

The chain carries TRBV5-1 and TRBJ1-1; TRBD1 agrees at 9 bases. Germline CDR1 reads SGHRS; CDR2 reads YFSETQ. Trimming cost V 4 bases and J 5 bases; bases outside gene matches: 9. The CDR3 has 15 amino acids. CDR3 DNA sequence: TGCGCCAGCAGCCCGGGACAGGGTAGCGTGACTGAAGCTTTCTTT. It is translated as CASSPGQGSVTEAFF.